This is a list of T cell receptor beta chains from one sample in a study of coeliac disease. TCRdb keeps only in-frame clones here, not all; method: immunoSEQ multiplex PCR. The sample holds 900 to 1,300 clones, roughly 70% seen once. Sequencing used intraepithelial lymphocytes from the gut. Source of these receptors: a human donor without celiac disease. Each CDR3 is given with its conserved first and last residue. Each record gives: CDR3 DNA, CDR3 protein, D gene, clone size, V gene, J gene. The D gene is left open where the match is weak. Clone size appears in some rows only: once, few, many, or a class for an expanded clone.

TGTGCCAGCAGCGTACCGGGAGCTTCCTACGAGCAGTACTTC	CASSVPGASYEQYF	.	.	TRBV7-9	TRBJ2-7
TGTGCCAGCAGCTTAGGGACAGGGGGCGCTGAAGCTTTCTTT	CASSLGTGGAEAFF	TRBD1	.	TRBV7-6	TRBJ1-1
TGTGCCAGCAGTTTTACAGCGGGAGGAGGGGAGCAGTACTTC	CASSFTAGGGEQYF	TRBD2	.	TRBV27	TRBJ2-7
TGTGCCAGCAGTCTGGGGGGTGAGGGGAATCAGCCCCAGCATTTT	CASSLGGEGNQPQHF	.	.	TRBV6-6	TRBJ1-5
TGTGCCAGCAGTGAGTATCTCGATTTGGGACAGGGGAACACTGAAGCTTTCTTT	CASSEYLDLGQGNTEAFF	TRBD1	.	TRBV2	TRBJ1-1
TGTGCCAGCAGCTTCGGACAGGGGGTGTTATCCGGGGAGCTGTTTTTT	CASSFGQGVLSGELFF	TRBD1	.	TRBV7-6	TRBJ2-2
TGCGCCAGCAGTTCGGGACTTGGCCTCTCCTACGAGCAGTACTTC	CASSSGLGLSYEQYF	.	.	TRBV4-3	TRBJ2-7
TGTGCCAGCAGCCGTGCGGGGGGCGGCTACAATGAGCAGTTCTTC	CASSRAGGGYNEQFF	TRBD2	.	TRBV7-9	TRBJ2-1
TGCGCCAGCAGCCCCGGACAGGGAAGCACTGAAGCTTTCTTT	CASSPGQGSTEAFF	TRBD1	few	TRBV5-1	TRBJ1-1
TGTGCCAGCACCTTACGAGGGGAGGGTGCTGAAAAACTGTTTTTT	CASTLRGEGAEKLFF	.	.	TRBV7-9	TRBJ1-4
TGTGCCAGCAGTGAAGGTACGGGGAAATCCTACGAGCAGTACTTC	CASSEGTGKSYEQYF	.	hyperexpanded	TRBV2	TRBJ2-7
TGTGCCAGCAGTGGGACAGGGGGGACAGATACGCAGTATTTT	CASSGTGGTDTQYF	TRBD1	.	TRBV2	TRBJ2-3
TGCGCCAGCAGCTTGTATCCGGGCACCGGGGAGCTGTTTTTT	CASSLYPGTGELFF	.	.	TRBV5-1	TRBJ2-2
TGTGCCAGCTCAGTGGTTAAGGGACATTTGAAAACCTATGGCTACACCTTC	CASSVVKGHLKTYGYTF	.	.	TRBV18	TRBJ1-2
TGTGCTAGTGGCCAGGACAGGGGCCCCTACGAGCAGTACTTC	CASGQDRGPYEQYF	TRBD1	once	TRBV12-5	TRBJ2-7
TGTGCCAGCAGCTCGAGACAGGGGACGACCTACGAGCAGTACTTC	CASSSRQGTTYEQYF	TRBD1	.	TRBV7-2	TRBJ2-7
TGTGTTGACAGGGCGCTTTTGAACACTGAAGCTTTCTTT	CVDRALLNTEAFF	TRBD1	.	TRBV6-5	TRBJ1-1
TGTGCCAGCAGTTCCGGCGGGAGGGATTCCTACGAGCAGTACTTC	CASSSGGRDSYEQYF	TRBD2	large	TRBV6-5	TRBJ2-7
TGTGCCAGTAGTATGGGGGGGCTAACTGAAGCTTTCTTT	CASSMGGLTEAFF	.	.	TRBV19	TRBJ1-1
TGTGCCAGCAGCCCATGGACAGGGGACGAAAACACCATATATTTT	CASSPWTGDENTIYF	TRBD1	.	TRBV4-2	TRBJ1-3